The T cell receptor beta chain under discussion was sequenced for a study of shared clonotypes between healthy human individuals (dated by TCRdb to about 2020). In the study overall: The cohort comprised two women and a few men aged 18 to 49 years. To estimate repertoire size and how much clonotype sharing occurs between individuals, the study deeply sequenced the blood TCR repertoires of 5 or 6 healthy adults. Each donor's leukapheresis produced roughly between roughly 0.94 and 9.5 billion PBMCs. Libraries were prepared and TCR repertoires were sequenced by different laboratories using diverse techniques, in order to increase sequencing depth and limit assay-specific biases. For each donor, three plates each were used for CD4 naive and CD4 memory, two plates were used for CD8 naive, and one plate was used for CD8 memory. Results the study describes overall, beyond this receptor: Incomplete sequencing was indicated by rarefaction of sorted-subset datasets, despite the large sequencing depth. The small number of donors limited the genetic and exposure-history diversity represented. Sampling was limited to blood, and TCR repertoires in tissue likely differ from TCR repertoires in blood. Larger estimated clonotype richness was generally found for naive subsets than for memory subsets. About 4.5% of naive CD4, 3.5% of naive CD8, roughly 2.4% of memory CD4, and approximately 0.39% of memory CD8 clonotypes were shared across a few donors. Based on pairwise subsampling, the degree of clonotype sharing among donors was expected to be affected by sequencing depth. Higher generation probabilities were observed for clonotypes shared by all four sorted-subset donors than for non-shared clonotypes.

Using the deep immunoSEQ assay, multiplex PCR amplified TCR CDR3 regions from genomic DNA. Genomic DNA extracted from each cell subset was distributed evenly over all wells of several immunoSEQ 96-well plates, and each plate served as one replicate. For sorted subsets, roughly 190 ng of genomic DNA, equivalent to around 31,000 T cell genomes, went into each replicate PCR. Purified libraries were measured with a Qubit 3.0 fluorometer, size-checked on a Bioanalyzer 2100, and measured again with the KAPA Library Quantification kit. A separate single-read 150-cycle Illumina NextSeq 550 flow cell was used to sequence each immunoSEQ 96-well plate. The study's own analysis went as follows. The immunoSEQ output contained only junctional sequences without quality scores, so filtering could not match that applied to full-length reads. Sequences were annotated with PyIR, a Python wrapper for IgBLAST v1.9, and V/J genes and CDR3 were assigned using IMGT germline references. Any read was removed if the V/J assignment was weak (E-value above 1e-6), the CDR3 was missing, or the read contained stop codons, out-of-frame junctions, or ambiguous translated residues. V3J clonotypes were defined as sequences sharing the same inferred V gene, J gene, and CDR3 amino acid sequence. To compute the percentage overlap between repertoires, the number of shared unique clonotypes was divided by the size of the smaller repertoire. Richness of each repertoire was evaluated using RTK rarefaction, the Chao1 estimator, and Recon v2.1 estimates of unobserved clonotypes. For all TCRbeta clonotypes obtained by the gDNA method from several donors, generation probabilities were computed with OLGA. The table comes from immuneACCESS by way of TCRdb, which keeps in-frame sequences with V and J called. Part of the clones is missing from these tables; in studies checked, under half for an unresolved V gene and the rest for unknown reasons. The V and J calls and clone size were taken over from that table, and D and trimming were inferred from the DNA. Within this sample are about 1.1 million clones, with roughly 74% of them counted one time only. 0.55% to 0.7% of the sample belongs to the ten largest clones.

V loses 4 bases, J loses 3 bases, and the germline ends lie 10 bases apart. The CDR3 covers 13 residues, taking in both the cysteine and the phenylalanine. Here the CDR3 DNA is all that survives: 39 bases in frame from base 1. CDR1 and CDR2 were assigned from the germline V gene (reference sequence) as SGHKS and YYEKEE. Healthy HIV-negative adults with no recently reported acute infections or vaccinations were included as donors. Every donor was a Caucasian adult living in Nashville, Tennessee, USA. CD4+ T cells were enriched through magnetic negative selection, after which naive cells were positively selected on CD45RA and the remaining negative fraction served as the memory subset. Blood was collected by leukapheresis, and PBMCs were isolated by Ficoll-Histopaque density gradient centrifugation and then cryopreserved in liquid nitrogen vapor phase. Analytical flow cytometry was used to check the purity and quantity of every magnetically sorted T cell population. From each sorted fraction, genomic DNA was isolated and quantified by UV absorbance on a Nanodrop 2000c.

A note on this clone: The antigen this receptor binds is unknown. No much larger clone is present one base from it, and per-base qualities are unavailable.

Material for sequencing was memory CD4+ T cells from PBMCs. The cell subset or site label on this specimen signifies: CD45RA-negative fraction. This receptor was identified in a man younger than 30 in good health. Some clones in this sample may be carry-over from other donors' samples. The chain is made from TRBV5-5 and TRBJ1-2; a confident D gene designation cannot be given. The nucleotides read TGTGCCAGCAGCCCCGCGGGCGACTATGGCTACACCTTC. Translated, this gives CASSPAGDYGYTF. The full variable domain, completed from the reference TRBV5-5 and TRBJ1-2 proteins outside the CDR3, reads DAGVTQSPTHLIKTRGQQVTLRCSPISGHKSVSWYQQVLGQGPQFIFQYYEKEERGRGNFPDRFSARQFPNYSSELNVNALLLGDSALYLCASSPAGDYGYTFGSGTRLTVV.